This TCR beta chain appears in the sequencing data of a study of cytomegalovirus exposure and HLA in healthy donors. The CDR3 sequence is 15 residues long. With 4 bases removed from V and 5 bases from J, the gap between germline ends came to 17 bases. Germline CDR1 LNHDA, CDR2 SQIVND (reference sequence). The repertoire was sequenced with immunoSEQ multiplex PCR; TCRdb's copy has only in-frame clones and lacks some. The sample has about 130,000 clones, 89% seen once; the top ten hold about 10%. The source material was PBMCs. The TCR originated in a woman aged 18-29 years in good health and CMV-seropositive. J is TRBJ1-2 and V is TRBV19, with D tentatively TRBD1 (6 bases). The CDR3 coding sequence is TGTGCCAGTAGTACAAGGACCAGGGGTGCGTATGGCTACACCTTC. This encodes CASSTRTRGAYGYTF.